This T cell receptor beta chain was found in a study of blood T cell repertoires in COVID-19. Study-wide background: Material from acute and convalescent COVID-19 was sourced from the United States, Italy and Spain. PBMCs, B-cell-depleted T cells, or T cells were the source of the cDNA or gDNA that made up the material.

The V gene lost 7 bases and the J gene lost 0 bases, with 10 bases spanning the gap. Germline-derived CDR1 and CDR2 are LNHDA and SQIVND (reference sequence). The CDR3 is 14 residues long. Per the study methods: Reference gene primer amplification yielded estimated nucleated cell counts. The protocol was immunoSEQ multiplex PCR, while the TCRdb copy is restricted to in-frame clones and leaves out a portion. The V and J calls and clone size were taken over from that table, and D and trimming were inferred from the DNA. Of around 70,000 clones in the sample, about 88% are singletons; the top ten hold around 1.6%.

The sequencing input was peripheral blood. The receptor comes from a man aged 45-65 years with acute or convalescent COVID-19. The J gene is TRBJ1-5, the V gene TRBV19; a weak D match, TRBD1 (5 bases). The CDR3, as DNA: TGTGCCAGTAAGACAGATGTTAGCAATCAGCCCCAGCATTTT. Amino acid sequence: CASKTDVSNQPQHF.